This T cell receptor beta chain was obtained from a study of shared clonotypes between healthy human individuals. Study details: The study enrolled two women and three men aged 18 to 49.

The study, taken as a whole, reports: The authors sampled blood alone, and tissue repertoires likely differ.

The germline V gene encodes CDR1 SGHRS and CDR2 YFSETQ. The CDR3 spans 16 residues. The V and J ends lost 4 bases and 2 bases respectively, with 18 bases between them. Per the study methods: Quality scores were absent from the junction-only immunoSEQ sequences, so filtering differed. Here immunoSEQ multiplex PCR was the method, and the copy in TCRdb shows in-frame clones only, minus some. V and J calls and clone size are copied from that table; D and trimming were computed from the DNA. This sample has about 110,000 clones, with roughly 66% found just once. About this clone: Its specificity is not known.

The gene calls are TRBV5-1 and TRBJ1-2; the D is unclear. Sequenced material: memory CD8+ T cells sorted from blood. Noted subset: CD45RO+ cells pooled with CCR7-negative TemRA cells. The TCR was taken from a woman in her 30s in good health. DNA of the CDR3: TGCGCCAGCAGCCCTGGAGTGGCCCACAACAACTATGGCTACACCTTC. It specifies CASSPGVAHNNYGYTF.